These 7 T cell receptor beta chains came from one sample sequenced in a study of cytomegalovirus exposure and HLA in healthy donors. The PCR contained 60 Vbeta and 13 Jbeta primers. Sequencing used immunoSEQ multiplex PCR; TCRdb keeps in-frame clones, though not all of them. This sample has under 150,000 clones, with roughly 84% found just once. Sequencing used PBMCs. The receptor source for this set is a man aged 45-60 years in good health and CMV-seronegative.

The chain uses TRBV7-6 and TRBJ1-1; 9 bases map to TRBD1. The CDR3 consists of 14 residues. Germline V gives CDR1 SGHVS, CDR2 FNYEAQ. V trimming: 0 bases; J trimming: 5 bases; junction bases outside the gene matches: 1. CDR3 loop: CASSLAGTGTEAFF. The CDR3 bases are TGTGCCAGCAGCTTAGCCGGGACAGGGACTGAAGCTTTCTTT.

The chain couples TRBV10-3 to TRBJ1-1; D ambiguous. The CDR3 consists of 12 residues. Per germline, CDR1 ENHRY and CDR2 SYGVKD. Trimming stripped 6 bases from V and 8 bases from J, with 13 bases between. CDR3 sequence: CAIRADTSEAFF. The DNA for the CDR3 is TGTGCCATCAGGGCCGACACTAGCGAAGCTTTCTTT.

The chain employs TRBV5-1 and TRBJ2-1; TRBD1 agrees at 12 bases. The junction had 6 bases not matched to a gene; V was cut back by 0 bases and J by 8 bases. Germline V lookup: CDR1 SGHRS, CDR2 YFSETQ. The CDR3 totals 16 residues. In DNA, the CDR3 is TGCGCCAGCAGCTTGGCCGGGACAGGGGGCATGCATGAGCAGTTCTTC. This codes for CASSLAGTGGMHEQFF.

The chain employs TRBV13 and TRBJ2-7; D is perhaps TRBD2 (6 bases). Trimming left V 0 bases short and J 0 bases short, with 9 bases between. Germline CDR1 and CDR2: PRHDT and FYEKMQ (reference sequence). The CDR3 runs to 15 residues. CDR3 protein: CASSLGRGNSYEQYF. CDR3 coding DNA: TGTGCCAGCAGCTTAGGTCGCGGGAACTCCTACGAGCAGTACTTC.

As regards this clone: An end of the junction differs from the germline gene, which may be a read error. The J gene is TRBJ1-1, the V gene TRBV4-1, with 10 bases identical to TRBD1. This CDR3 has 16 amino acids. CDR1 is MGHRA and CDR2 is YSYEKL in the germline V gene. The CDR3 region is CASNQPRDRGNTEAFF. The CDR3 DNA reads as TGCGCCAGCAACCAACCCCGGGACAGGGGGAACACTGAAGCTTTCTTT.

V usage is TRBV30 and J usage is TRBJ2-3, with D maybe TRBD1 (6 bases). In germline, CDR1 is GTSNPN, CDR2 SVGIG (reference sequence). V lost 0 bases to trimming and J lost 8 bases, with 15 bases between them. This CDR3 region has 14 residues. CDR3 sequence (DNA): TGTGCCTGGAGTGTGGGATGGGCCAGGGGTACGCAGTATTTT. Residues: CAWSVGWARGTQYF. Using reference TRBV30 and TRBJ2-3 for the parts outside the CDR3, the full variable domain is SQTIHQWPATLVQPVGSPLSLECTVEGTSNPNLYWYRQAAGRGLQLLFYSVGIGQISSEVPQNLSASRPQDRQFILSSKKLLLSDSGFYLCAWSVGWARGTQYFGPGTRLTVL.

V gene TRBV5-8 combines with J gene TRBJ1-1; D may be TRBD1 (6 bases). Trimming pared 8 bases from V and 0 bases from J, leaving 17 bases between. Per germline, CDR1 SGHTS and CDR2 YDEGEE. The CDR3 has 15 amino acids. This CDR3 is CARSSGVRMNTEAFF. The CDR3 DNA reads as TGTGCCAGGAGTTCAGGGGTACGGATGAACACTGAAGCTTTCTTT.